One and the same sample provided the 2 T cell receptor beta chains below, sequenced in a study of T-cell reconstitution after alpha-beta-depleted transplantation in children. Researchers prepared the TCRbeta library using unique molecular identifiers, the study reports. TCRdb passed the PCR reads through MiXCR, listing each CDR3 protein once. The table includes about 540,000 distinct CDR3 sequences, around 16% detected once. Sequenced here: PBMCs from the stem cell graft donor, sampled from the stem cell graft. These receptors were obtained from a human donor who donated a stem cell graft to a child with acute lymphoblastic leukemia.

This clonotype was seen a few times. The gene calls are TRBV5-1 and TRBJ2-7; D remains ambiguous. The CDR3 is 13 amino acids. Per the germline V gene, CDR1 is SGHRS and CDR2 is YFSETQ. The ends were cut back, 0 bases at V and 3 bases at J, with 7 bases in the middle. In DNA form, the CDR3 reads TGCGCCAGCAGCTTGGCGGCCCGCTACGAGCAGTACTTC. It encodes CASSLAARYEQYF.

There are a few counts of this clonotype. The chain recombines TRBV12-3 or TRBV12-4 with TRBJ2-1; TRBD2 might be the D (6 bases). V lost 6 bases to trimming and J lost 6 bases, with 21 bases between them. The CDR3 runs to 16 residues. The CDR3 is CASSRGIVYGGNEQFF. In nucleotides, the CDR3 is TGTGCCAGCAGCCGGGGCATAGTGTACGGGGGCAATGAGCAGTTCTTC.